The T cell receptor beta chain described here comes from a study of blood T cell repertoires in COVID-19. Study-level information: Both acute and convalescent COVID-19 samples were obtained from the United States, Italy and Spain. Sources were T cells, B-cell-depleted T cells, or PBMCs; the material itself was cDNA or gDNA.

Patients of the Seattle cohort, enrolled during active infection, were followed longitudinally. V lost 2 bases and J 7 bases, leaving 8 bases between the germline ends. CDR1 and CDR2 (germline): LGHDT, YNNKEL (reference sequence). This CDR3 has 12 residues. Per the original data handling: Amplifying reference gene primers gave estimates of nucleated cell counts. TCRdb keeps only in-frame clones here, not all; method: immunoSEQ multiplex PCR. Clone size and V and J calls were adopted from that table, with D and trimming inferred from the DNA. The table includes under 450,000 clones, 75% to 90% detected once.

The sequencing input was peripheral blood. The chain is built from TRBV3-1 (or the pseudogene TRBV3-2) and TRBJ2-5; TRBD1 might be the D (5 bases). The TCR sequence derives from a woman aged 40-49 years with COVID-19, enrolled during active disease. The CDR3 DNA follows: TGTGCCAGCAGCCAATCCCAGGGGACCCAGTACTTC. The encoded protein is CASSQSQGTQYF.